A single T cell receptor beta chain is shown here with its context. The CDR3 is made up of 13 amino acids. CDR1 is MGHRA and CDR2 is YSYEKL in the germline V gene. V was trimmed by 3 bases and J by 5 bases, leaving 10 bases between them. This sample was included in a study of blood T cell repertoires in COVID-19. Measured with immunoSEQ multiplex PCR; TCRdb has only the in-frame clones, and not every one. The data contain some 200,000 clones, approximately 81% of them seen just once; the ten biggest clones take up roughly 14%. Sequenced sample: peripheral blood. The sequence was collected from a woman in her 70s with COVID-19, enrolled during active disease. The chain has TRBV4-1 and TRBJ2-5, with D possibly matching TRBD2 (6 bases). The CDR3 DNA reads as TGCGCCAGCAGCCACCCGGGGAGGGAGACCCAGTACTTC. Translating gives CASSHPGRETQYF.